These 2 T cell receptor beta chains were sequenced from one sample in a study of T-cell memory formation after mild COVID-19. TCRdb itself ran the 5' RACE reads through MiXCR, one entry per CDR3 protein. The sample contains about 430,000 distinct CDR3 sequences, more than 15% of which appear only once. The sample comprised PBMCs or a T cell subset sorted from them (not recorded which). The source is a man aged 18 to 35 who had mild COVID-19 (a few samples of this study predate the infection). Cell type and time point are not known.

The chain is built from TRBV5-1 and TRBJ2-5; 7 bases match TRBD2. The junction had 2 bases not matched to a gene; V was cut back by 0 bases and J by 0 bases. The length of the CDR3 is 15 residues. The V gene's germline CDR1 is SGHRS and CDR2 YFSETQ. DNA of the CDR3: TGCGCCAGCAGCTTGGTGGGGGGGGACCAAGAGACCCAGTACTTC. Protein sequence: CASSLVGGDQETQYF.

V gene TRBV5-5 combines with J gene TRBJ1-3; no definite D call. The CDR3 runs to 14 residues. V dropped 1 base and J dropped 0 bases, with 5 bases sitting between them. CDR1 and CDR2 (germline): SGHKS, YYEKEE (reference sequence). In DNA form, the CDR3 reads TGTGCCAGCAGCTTGATGAGCTCTGGAAACACCATATATTTT. Amino acids: CASSLMSSGNTIYF.